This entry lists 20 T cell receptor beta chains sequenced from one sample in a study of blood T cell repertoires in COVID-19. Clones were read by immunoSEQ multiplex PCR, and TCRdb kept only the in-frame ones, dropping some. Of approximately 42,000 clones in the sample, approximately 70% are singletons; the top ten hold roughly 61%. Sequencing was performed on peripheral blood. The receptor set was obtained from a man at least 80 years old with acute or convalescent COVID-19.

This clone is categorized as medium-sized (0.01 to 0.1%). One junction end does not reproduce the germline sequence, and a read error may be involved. The CDR3 DNA reads TGTGCCAGCAGTTGGGGTACCGAAAGGAGGTTT. Translating gives CASSWGTERRF. The V gene is TRBV28, the J gene TRBJ1-1, with D uncertain. Germline values: CDR1 MDHEN, CDR2 SYDVKM. The CDR3 runs to 11 residues.

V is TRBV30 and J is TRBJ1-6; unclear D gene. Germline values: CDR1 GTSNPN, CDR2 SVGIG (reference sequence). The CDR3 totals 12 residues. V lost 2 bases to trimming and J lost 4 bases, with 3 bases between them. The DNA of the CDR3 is TGTGCCTGGAGTCGGTATAATTCACCCCTCCACTTT. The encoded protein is CAWSRYNSPLHF. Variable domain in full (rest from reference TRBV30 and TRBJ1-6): SQTIHQWPATLVQPVGSPLSLECTVEGTSNPNLYWYRQAAGRGLQLLFYSVGIGQISSEVPQNLSASRPQDRQFILSSKKLLLSDSGFYLCAWSRYNSPLHFGNGTRLTVT.

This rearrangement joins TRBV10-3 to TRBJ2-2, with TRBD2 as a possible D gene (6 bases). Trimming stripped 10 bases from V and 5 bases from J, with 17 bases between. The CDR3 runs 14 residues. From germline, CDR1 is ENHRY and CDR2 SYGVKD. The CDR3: CATRDGGGTGELFF. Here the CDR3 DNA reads TGTGCCACTCGGGACGGTGGAGGGACCGGGGAGCTGTTTTTT.

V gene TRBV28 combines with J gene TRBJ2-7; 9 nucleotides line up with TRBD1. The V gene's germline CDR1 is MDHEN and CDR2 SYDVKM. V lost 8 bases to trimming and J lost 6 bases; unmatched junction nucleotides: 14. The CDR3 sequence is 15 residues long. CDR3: CASGSLGTGSIEQYF. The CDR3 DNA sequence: TGTGCCAGCGGGAGTTTGGGGACAGGGTCGATCGAGCAGTACTTC.

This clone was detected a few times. DNA of the CDR3: TGTGCCTGGGGGCGGGAGACCACCGGGGAGCTGTTTTTT. The encoded protein is CAWGRETTGELFF. This chain links TRBV12-3 or TRBV12-4 with TRBJ2-2; weak D call: TRBD2 (7 bases). V lost 11 bases, J lost 4 bases, and 14 bases lay in between. This CDR3 region has 13 residues.

CDR3 sequence: CASSLQGQGGYYNEQFF. DNA for the CDR3: TGTGCCAGCAGCTTGCAAGGACAGGGGGGATACTACAATGAGCAGTTCTTC. V gene TRBV7-9 combines with J gene TRBJ2-1, with 10 bases matching TRBD1. This CDR3 is 17 amino acids long. Trimming took 3 bases from V and 3 from J; bases not matched to a gene: 8. Looked up from germline, CDR1 is SEHNR and CDR2 is FQNEAQ (reference sequence). Using reference TRBV7-9 and TRBJ2-1 for the parts outside the CDR3, the full variable domain is DTGVSQNPRHKITKRGQNVTFRCDPISEHNRLYWYRQTLGQGPEFLTYFQNEAQLEKSRLLSDRFSAERPKGSFSTLEIQRTEQGDSAMYLCASSLQGQGGYYNEQFFGPGTRLTVL.

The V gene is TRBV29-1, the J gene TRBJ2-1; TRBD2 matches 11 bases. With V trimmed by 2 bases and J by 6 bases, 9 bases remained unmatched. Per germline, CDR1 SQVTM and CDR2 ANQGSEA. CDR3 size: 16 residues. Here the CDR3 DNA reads TGCAGCGTTGAACGGGGTAGCGGGAGGGTGGTCAATGAGCAGTTCTTC. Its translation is CSVERGSGRVVNEQFF.

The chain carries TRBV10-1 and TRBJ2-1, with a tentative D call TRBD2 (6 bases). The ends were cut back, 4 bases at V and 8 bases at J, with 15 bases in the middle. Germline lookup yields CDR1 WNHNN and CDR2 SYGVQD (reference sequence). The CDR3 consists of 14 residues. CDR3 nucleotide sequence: TGCGCCAGCAGTGCAACTAGCAGCAGCCATGAGCAGTTCTTC. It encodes CASSATSSSHEQFF.

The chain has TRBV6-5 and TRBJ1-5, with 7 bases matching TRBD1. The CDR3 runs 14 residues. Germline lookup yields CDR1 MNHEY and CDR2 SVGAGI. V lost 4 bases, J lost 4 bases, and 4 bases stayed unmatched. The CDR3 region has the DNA TGTGCCAGCAGTTTCCGACAGGGTAATCAGCCCCAGCATTTT. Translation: CASSFRQGNQPQHF.

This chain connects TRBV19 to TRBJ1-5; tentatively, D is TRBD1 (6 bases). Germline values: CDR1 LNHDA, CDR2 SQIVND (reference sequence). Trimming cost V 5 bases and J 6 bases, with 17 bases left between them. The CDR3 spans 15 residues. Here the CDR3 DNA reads TGTGCCAGTAGTCCGTGGACAGTATCATCTCAGCCCCAGCATTTT. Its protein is CASSPWTVSSQPQHF. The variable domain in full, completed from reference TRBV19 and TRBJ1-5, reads DGGITQSPKYLFRKEGQNVTLSCEQNLNHDAMYWYRQDPGQGLRLIYYSQIVNDFQKGDIAEGYSVSREKKESFPLTVTSAQKNPTAFYLCASSPWTVSSQPQHFGDGTRLSIL.

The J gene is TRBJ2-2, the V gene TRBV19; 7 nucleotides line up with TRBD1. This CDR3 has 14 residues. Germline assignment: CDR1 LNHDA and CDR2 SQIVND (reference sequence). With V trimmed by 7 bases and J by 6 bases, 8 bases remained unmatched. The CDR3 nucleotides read TGTGCCAGTACCCGCCCCCAGGGGGCCGGGGAGCTGTTTTTT. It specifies CASTRPQGAGELFF.

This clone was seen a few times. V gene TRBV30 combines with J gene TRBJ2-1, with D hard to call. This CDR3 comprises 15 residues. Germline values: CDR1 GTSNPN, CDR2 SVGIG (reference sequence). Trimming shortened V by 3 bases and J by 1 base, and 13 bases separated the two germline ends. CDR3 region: CAWSQDRLSYNEQFF. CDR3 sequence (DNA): TGTGCCTGGAGCCAGGATCGGCTTTCCTACAATGAGCAGTTCTTC.

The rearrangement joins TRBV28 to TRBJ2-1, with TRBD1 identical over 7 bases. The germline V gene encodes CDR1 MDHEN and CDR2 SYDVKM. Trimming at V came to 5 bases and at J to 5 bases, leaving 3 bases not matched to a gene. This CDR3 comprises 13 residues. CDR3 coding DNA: TGTGCCAGCAGTCCCGACAGGGACAATGAGCAGTTCTTC. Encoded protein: CASSPDRDNEQFF.

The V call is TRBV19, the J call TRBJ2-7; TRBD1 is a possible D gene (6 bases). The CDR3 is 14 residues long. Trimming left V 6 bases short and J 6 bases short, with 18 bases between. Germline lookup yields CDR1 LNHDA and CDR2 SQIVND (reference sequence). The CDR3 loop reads CASRSGPGQREQYF. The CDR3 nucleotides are TGTGCCAGTAGATCCGGTCCGGGACAACGCGAGCAGTACTTC.

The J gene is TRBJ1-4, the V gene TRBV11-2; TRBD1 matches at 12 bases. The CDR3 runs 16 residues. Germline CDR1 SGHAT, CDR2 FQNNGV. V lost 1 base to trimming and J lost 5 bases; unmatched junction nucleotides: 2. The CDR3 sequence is CASSLGDRGRNEKLFF. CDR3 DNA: TGTGCCAGCAGCTTAGGGGACAGGGGGCGAAATGAAAAACTGTTTTTT. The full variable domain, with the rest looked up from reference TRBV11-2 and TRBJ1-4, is EAGVAQSPRYKIIEKRQSVAFWCNPISGHATLYWYQQILGQGPKLLIQFQNNGVVDDSQLPKDRFSAERLKGVDSTLKIQPAKLEDSAVYLCASSLGDRGRNEKLFFGSGTQLSVL.

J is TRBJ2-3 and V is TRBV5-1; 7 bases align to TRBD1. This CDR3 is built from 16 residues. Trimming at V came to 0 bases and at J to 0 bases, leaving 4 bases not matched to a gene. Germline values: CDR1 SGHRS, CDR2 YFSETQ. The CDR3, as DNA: TGCGCCAGCAGCTTGGACAGGGGATCTAGCACAGATACGCAGTATTTT. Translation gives CASSLDRGSSTDTQYF.

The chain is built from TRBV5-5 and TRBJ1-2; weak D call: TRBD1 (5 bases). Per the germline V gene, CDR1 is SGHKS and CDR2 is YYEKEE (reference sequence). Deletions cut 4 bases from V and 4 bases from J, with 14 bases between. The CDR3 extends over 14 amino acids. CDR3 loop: CASSLDEGAYGYTF. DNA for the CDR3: TGTGCCAGCAGCCTGGATGAAGGGGCCTATGGCTACACCTTC.

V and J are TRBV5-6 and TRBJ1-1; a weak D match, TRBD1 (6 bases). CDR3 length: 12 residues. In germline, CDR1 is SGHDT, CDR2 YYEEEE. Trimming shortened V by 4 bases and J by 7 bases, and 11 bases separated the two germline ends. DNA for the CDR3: TGTGCCAGCAGCCCAGGGGATAATGAAGCTTTCTTT. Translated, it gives CASSPGDNEAFF.

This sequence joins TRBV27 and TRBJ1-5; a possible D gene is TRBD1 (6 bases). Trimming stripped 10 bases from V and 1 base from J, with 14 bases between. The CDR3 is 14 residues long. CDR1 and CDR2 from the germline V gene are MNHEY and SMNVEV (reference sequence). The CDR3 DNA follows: TGTGCCACCCAGGGGCTCGGAAGCAATCAGCCCCAGCATTTT. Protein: CATQGLGSNQPQHF.

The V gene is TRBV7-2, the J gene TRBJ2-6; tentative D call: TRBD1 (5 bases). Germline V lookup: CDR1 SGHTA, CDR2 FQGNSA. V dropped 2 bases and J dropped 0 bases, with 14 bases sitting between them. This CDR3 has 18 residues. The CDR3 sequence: CASSLKETATSGANVLTF. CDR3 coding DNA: TGTGCCAGCAGCTTAAAGGAGACAGCTACCTCTGGGGCCAACGTCCTGACTTTC.